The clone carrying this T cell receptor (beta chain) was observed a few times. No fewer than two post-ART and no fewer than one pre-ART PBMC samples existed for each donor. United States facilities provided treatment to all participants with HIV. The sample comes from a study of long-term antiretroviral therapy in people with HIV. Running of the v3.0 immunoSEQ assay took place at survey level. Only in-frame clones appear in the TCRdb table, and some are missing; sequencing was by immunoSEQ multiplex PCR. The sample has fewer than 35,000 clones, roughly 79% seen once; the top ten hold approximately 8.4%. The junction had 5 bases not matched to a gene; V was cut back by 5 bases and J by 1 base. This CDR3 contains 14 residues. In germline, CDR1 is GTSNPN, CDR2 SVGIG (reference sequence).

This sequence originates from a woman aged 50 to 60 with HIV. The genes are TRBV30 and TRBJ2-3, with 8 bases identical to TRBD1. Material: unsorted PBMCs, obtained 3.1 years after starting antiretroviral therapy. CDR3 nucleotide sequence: TGTGCCTGGGACAGGGGCAGGGGCACAGATACGCAGTATTTT. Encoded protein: CAWDRGRGTDTQYF. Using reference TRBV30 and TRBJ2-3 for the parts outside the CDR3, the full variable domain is SQTIHQWPATLVQPVGSPLSLECTVEGTSNPNLYWYRQAAGRGLQLLFYSVGIGQISSEVPQNLSASRPQDRQFILSSKKLLLSDSGFYLCAWDRGRGTDTQYFGPGTRLTVL.